This TCR beta chain was identified in a study of siplizumab effects on memory and regulatory T cells. TCRdb's copy holds only in-frame clones and misses some; the assay was immunoSEQ multiplex PCR. The table has about 52,000 clones, 95% to 97% seen once. About this clone: Its cognate antigen is unknown.

The study, taken as a whole, reports: Siplizumab significantly reduced alloreactive sequences traceable to unstimulated CD4+ memory cells. About 80-97% of proliferating CD4+ or CD8+ clones had no assignable naive or memory phenotype. Unstimulated subsets contained matches for only a minor fraction of alloreactive clones. Contribution to the alloresponse seemed major for naive T cells, which also seemed more diverse than memory cells.

V was shortened by 5 bases and J by 4 bases, with 17 bases between the two germline ends. The CDR3 is 15 amino acids. Germline V gene sequence: CDR1 MNHEY, CDR2 SVGAGI. The V gene is TRBV6-5, the J gene TRBJ2-5; maybe TRBD1 (6 bases). What was sequenced was naive CD4+ T cells sorted from blood. This receptor was obtained from a human donor in good health. CDR3 loop: CASSRTGNHRETQYF. Written as DNA, the CDR3 is TGTGCCAGCAGTCGCACAGGGAACCACAGAGAGACCCAGTACTTC.